These 14 T cell receptor beta chains share one sample of origin, sequenced in a study of post-analysis software for immune sequencing data (dated by TCRdb to about 2015). Antigens of these TCRs are unknown. Overall results and qualifications from the work: Patients showed significantly higher frequencies than controls for about 5 TRBV segments, among them TRBV5-6, TRBV5-1 and TRBV20-1.

The library was generated by PCR. The reads were generated on an Illumina HiSeq 2500. To reduce PCR and sequencing biases, unique molecular identifiers were incorporated into the TCR beta cDNA libraries. TCRdb passed the public sequencing reads through fastp at Q25 and MiXCR, retaining productive beta sequences. Entries that share a CDR3 protein sequence are merged under the most common genes and DNA. Here the sample has about half a million distinct CDR3 sequences; under 40% occur a single time. Of the sample, less than 6% falls within the top ten clones. The source material was blood. The receptors were gathered from a girl under 18 with multiple sclerosis.

This clonotype has at least ten counts. The rearrangement links TRBV20-1 to TRBJ1-1; possibly TRBD1 for D (5 bases). Germline loops: CDR1 DFQATT, CDR2 SNEGSKA (reference sequence). V gave up 3 bases and J gave up 0 bases, with 8 bases separating them. CDR3 length: 13 amino acids. This CDR3 is CSARQGMNTEAFF. The CDR3 bases are TGCAGTGCTAGGCAGGGCATGAACACTGAAGCTTTCTTT.

The chain couples TRBV10-3 to TRBJ1-1; D gene uncertain. The germline V and J ends were trimmed by 3 bases and 6 bases, with 11 bases remaining between them. The V gene's germline CDR1 is ENHRY and CDR2 SYGVKD. The CDR3 has 13 residues. CDR3 in amino acids: CAISERSGAEAFF. CDR3 sequence (DNA): TGTGCCATCAGTGAAAGATCGGGCGCTGAAGCTTTCTTT.

This clonotype came up a few times. This chain uses TRBV7-8 with TRBJ1-1; 7 bases map to TRBD1. The V gene's germline CDR1 is SGHVS and CDR2 FQNEAQ. Trimming at V came to 2 bases and at J to 5 bases, leaving 20 bases not matched to a gene. The CDR3 sequence is 19 residues long. Here the CDR3 reads CASSLRRRGTETRGTEAFF. CDR3 in DNA: TGTGCCAGCAGCTTACGGAGGCGTGGGACAGAGACCCGGGGAACTGAAGCTTTCTTT.

The gene calls are TRBV18 and TRBJ2-4, with 8 bases lining up with TRBD1. V lost 3 bases and J lost 9; bases outside the gene matches: 4. This CDR3 spans 13 amino acids. The germline CDR1 and CDR2 sequences are KGHSH and LQKENI. The CDR3 loop reads CASSPEQGVIQYF. The CDR3 region has the DNA TGTGCCAGCTCACCTGAACAGGGGGTCATTCAGTACTTC.

The chain recombines TRBV20-1 with TRBJ2-5; 10 nucleotides agree with TRBD2. V lost 6 bases, J lost 5 bases, and 15 bases stayed unmatched. This CDR3 contains 16 residues. The germline V gene encodes CDR1 DFQATT and CDR2 SNEGSKA (reference sequence). The CDR3 loop is CSAASSSGGLSETQYF. CDR3 bases: TGCAGTGCCGCGTCTTCTAGCGGGGGATTGAGTGAGACCCAGTACTTC.

J is TRBJ1-2 and V is TRBV6-1; D gene ambiguous. The CDR3 is 12 amino acids. V shed 7 bases and J shed 4 bases, with 10 bases lying between them. In germline, CDR1 is MNHNS, CDR2 SASEGT. DNA for the CDR3: TGTGCCAGCAAGGAGGATCCCTATGGCTACACCTTC. It specifies CASKEDPYGYTF.

This CDR3 is CASSLLAGLPYNEQFF. The CDR3 DNA is TGTGCCAGCAGCCTCTTAGCGGGACTTCCGTACAATGAGCAGTTCTTC. V and J are TRBV7-2 and TRBJ2-1, with 8 bases aligning to TRBD2. Germline V gene lookup returns CDR1 SGHTA and CDR2 FQGNSA. The CDR3 has 16 residues. V was clipped by 5 bases and J by 4 bases; unmatched bases: 10.

The sample holds a few counts of this clonotype. An end of the junction differs from the germline gene, which may be a read error. This chain connects TRBV7-8 to TRBJ2-2, with a weak D call TRBD1 (5 bases). This CDR3 has 16 amino acids. In germline, CDR1 is SGHVS, CDR2 FQNEAQ. This chain's CDR3 is CASSLAQGVWSGELFF. CDR3 nucleotide sequence: TGTGCCAGCAGCTTAGCGCAAGGGGTTTGGTCCGGTGAGCTGTTTTTT.

This clonotype was seen repeatedly, ten times or more. V gene TRBV6-5 combines with J gene TRBJ2-5; TRBD1 or TRBD2 may be the D gene (5 bases each). This CDR3 is built from 16 residues. Germline V CDR1 and CDR2: MNHEY, SVGAGI. Trimming took off 2 bases at V and 5 bases at J, with 18 bases between the two ends. The chain's CDR3 is CASSYGDQSSGETQYF. The CDR3 DNA is TGTGCCAGCAGTTACGGGGACCAATCCTCAGGGGAGACCCAGTACTTC.

This clonotype came up a few times. This chain joins TRBV2 and TRBJ2-5; 9 bases map to TRBD1. The V gene's germline CDR1 is SNHLY and CDR2 FYNNEI. The CDR3 is made up of 14 amino acids. Trimming took 4 bases from V and 1 from J; bases not matched to a gene: 1. Written as DNA, the CDR3 is TGTGCCAGCAGTGGGGACAGGGCCCAAGAGACCCAGTACTTC. Its protein is CASSGDRAQETQYF.

This clonotype occurred a few times. This sequence joins TRBV11-2 and TRBJ2-1; weak D call: TRBD2 (6 bases). Per the germline V gene, CDR1 is SGHAT and CDR2 is FQNNGV. This CDR3 region has 14 residues. V shed 0 bases and J shed 7 bases, with 10 bases lying between them. CDR3 loop: CASSLDLAINEQFF. Here the CDR3 DNA reads TGTGCCAGCAGCTTAGATCTAGCGATAAATGAGCAGTTCTTC.

The chain couples TRBV12-3 or TRBV12-4 to TRBJ2-2, with 7 bases aligning to TRBD2. This CDR3 has 15 residues. V lost 6 bases to trimming and J lost 5 bases; unmatched junction nucleotides: 9. The chain's CDR3 is CASRRSGVETGELFF. The CDR3 nucleotides read TGTGCCAGCAGACGCAGCGGGGTGGAAACCGGGGAGCTGTTTTTT.

In DNA, the CDR3 is TGTGCCAGCGCCCGGGACAGGGATCGAAATTCACCCCTCCACTTT. Translation: CASARDRDRNSPLHF. This chain connects TRBV2 to TRBJ1-6; 9 bases agree with TRBD1. This CDR3 region has 15 residues. V lost 8 bases and J lost 7; bases outside the gene matches: 9. Germline loops: CDR1 SNHLY, CDR2 FYNNEI.

There are a few counts of this clonotype. V is TRBV6-5 and J is TRBJ2-7, with 7 nucleotides matching TRBD1. J lost 4 bases, V lost 5 bases, and 8 bases had no gene match. Germline CDR1 is MNHEY and CDR2 is SVGAGI. This CDR3 is 14 amino acids long. This CDR3 is CASSTGVRGYEQYF. The CDR3 region has the DNA TGTGCCAGCAGTACAGGGGTTCGAGGATACGAGCAGTACTTC.